One and the same sample provided the 29 T cell receptor beta chains below, sequenced in a study of blood T cell repertoires in COVID-19. Libraries were prepared by immunoSEQ multiplex PCR; TCRdb keeps only in-frame clonotypes and omits some of them. The repertoire holds about 150,000 clones, with 70% to 90% as singletons. Sequenced: peripheral blood. The receptor source for this set is a man aged 45 to 65 who had recovered from COVID-19.

The chain is built from TRBV25-1 and TRBJ1-1; possibly TRBD1 for D (6 bases). Germline CDR1 and CDR2: MGHDK and SYGVNS. The V end lost 1 base, the J end lost 5 bases, and 8 bases lay between the germline ends. The CDR3 length is 13 residues. The CDR3 protein is CASSEWGLTEAFF. Here the CDR3 DNA reads TGTGCCAGCAGTGAATGGGGGCTAACTGAAGCTTTCTTT.

The chain employs TRBV14 and TRBJ1-1; TRBD1 might be the D (5 bases). V lost 0 bases and J 5 bases, leaving 16 bases between the germline ends. This CDR3 has 16 residues. Germline V lookup: CDR1 SGHDN, CDR2 FVKESK. The CDR3 sequence is CASSQDLVGARTEAFF. CDR3 in DNA: TGTGCCAGCAGCCAAGACTTAGTAGGGGCGCGGACTGAAGCTTTCTTT.

The rearrangement joins TRBV11-3 to TRBJ2-2; D might be TRBD2 (6 bases). Germline lookup yields CDR1 SGHNT and CDR2 YENEEA. V was clipped by 4 bases and J by 6 bases, with 9 bases between them. CDR3 length: 13 amino acids. CDR3 residues: CASSSTSPGELFF. CDR3 sequence (DNA): TGTGCCAGCAGCTCGACTAGTCCCGGGGAGCTGTTTTTT.

The chain is built from TRBV7-9 and TRBJ2-2, with TRBD1 as a possible D gene (5 bases). The CDR3 is 15 residues long. The germline V gene encodes CDR1 SEHNR and CDR2 FQNEAQ (reference sequence). Trimming left V 3 bases short and J 1 base short, with 9 bases between. The CDR3 DNA reads TGTGCCAGCAGCTTGAGAGGACAGAACACCGGGGAGCTGTTTTTT. This gives the protein CASSLRGQNTGELFF. Looking up the rest from reference TRBV7-9 and TRBJ2-2 gives the full variable domain: DTGVSQNPRHKITKRGQNVTFRCDPISEHNRLYWYRQTLGQGPEFLTYFQNEAQLEKSRLLSDRFSAERPKGSFSTLEIQRTEQGDSAMYLCASSLRGQNTGELFFGEGSRLTVL.

The V gene is TRBV5-6, the J gene TRBJ2-7; 10 positions match TRBD1. This CDR3 spans 14 amino acids. After removal of 5 bases from V and 7 bases from J, the junction contained 9 bases not matched to a gene. Germline assignment: CDR1 SGHDT and CDR2 YYEEEE. The CDR3 loop is CASSSGQGTGEQYF. CDR3 DNA sequence: TGTGCCAGCAGTTCGGGACAGGGGACGGGAGAGCAGTACTTC.

The genes are TRBV11-2 and TRBJ2-2; D gene unclear. Germline V CDR1 and CDR2: SGHAT, FQNNGV. The CDR3 loop spans 15 amino acids. The germline V and J ends were trimmed by 3 bases and 4 bases, with 12 bases remaining between them. CDR3 region: CASSFGVGGTGELFF. The CDR3 region has the DNA TGTGCCAGCAGCTTCGGAGTGGGTGGCACCGGGGAGCTGTTTTTT.

The chain employs TRBV19 and TRBJ2-6; tentatively, D is TRBD1 (6 bases). Trimming shortened V by 7 bases and J by 0 bases, and 16 bases separated the two germline ends. The CDR3 totals 17 residues. Germline V lookup: CDR1 LNHDA, CDR2 SQIVND (reference sequence). This chain's CDR3 is CASTLWGLTSGANVLTF. In DNA form, the CDR3 reads TGTGCCAGTACCCTATGGGGGCTTACCTCTGGGGCCAACGTCCTGACTTTC.

This clone showed up just once. The rearrangement uses TRBV6-5 and TRBJ1-4; D is unresolved. V dropped 8 bases and J dropped 8 bases, with 12 bases sitting between them. The CDR3 runs 12 residues. Germline assignment: CDR1 MNHEY and CDR2 SVGAGI. The CDR3 nucleotides read TGTGCCAGCCAAAACAGTGCCGAAAAACTGTTTTTT. Protein sequence: CASQNSAEKLFF.

The CDR3 region is CATSDLSEHSGANVLTF. The CDR3 region has the DNA TGTGCCACCAGTGATTTGAGTGAGCACTCTGGGGCCAACGTCCTGACTTTC. This sequence joins TRBV24-1 and TRBJ2-6; D ambiguous. This CDR3 has 17 residues. Trimming removed 0 bases from V and 0 bases from J, with 8 bases in between. Germline CDR1 KGHDR, CDR2 SFDVKD.

The rearrangement links TRBV2 to TRBJ1-1; D ambiguous. This CDR3 has 15 amino acids. V shed 2 bases and J shed 5 bases, with 15 bases lying between them. Germline V gives CDR1 SNHLY, CDR2 FYNNEI. The CDR3 coding sequence is TGTGCCAGCAGTGAAAAGGGCCTCGGAGGGACTGAAGCTTTCTTT. This translates into CASSEKGLGGTEAFF.

This clone has just a few counts. The V gene is TRBV5-6, the J gene TRBJ1-2, with D possibly being TRBD1 (5 bases). The V gene's germline CDR1 is SGHDT and CDR2 YYEEEE. The CDR3 has 15 residues. Trimming cost V 0 bases and J 8 bases, with 17 bases left between them. The CDR3 DNA is TGTGCCAGCAGCTTGGGTCGGGCGGGGGTTCGCGGCTACACCTTC. This gives the protein CASSLGRAGVRGYTF.

In this sample, this clone turned up a few times. CDR3 sequence reads: CASSVTATNYEQYF. The CDR3 DNA is TGTGCCAGCAGCGTTACGGCTACTAACTACGAGCAGTACTTC. The chain employs TRBV9 and TRBJ2-7; D is undetermined. The CDR3 is made up of 14 amino acids. V was cut by 2 bases and J by 3 bases, with 12 bases left in between. Germline lookup yields CDR1 SGDLS and CDR2 YYNGEE.

V usage is TRBV15 and J usage is TRBJ2-1; TRBD2 agrees at 8 bases. CDR3 size: 15 residues. Germline V gives CDR1 LNHNV, CDR2 YYDKDF (reference sequence). The ends lost 3 bases at V and 5 bases at J; junction bases unmatched: 6. CDR3 in amino acids: CATSRGGTRNNEQFF. As DNA, the CDR3 is TGTGCCACCAGCAGGGGGGGGACTAGGAACAATGAGCAGTTCTTC.

CDR3 in DNA: TGTGCCAGCAGCTTAGCCGGGAGCAGGGCCGGAAACACCATATATTTT. Residues: CASSLAGSRAGNTIYF. The genes are TRBV7-2 and TRBJ1-3, with D perhaps TRBD1 (5 bases). The CDR3 extends over 16 amino acids. Trimming took off 0 bases at V and 4 bases at J, with 13 bases between the two ends. The germline V gene encodes CDR1 SGHTA and CDR2 FQGNSA.

The rearrangement joins TRBV4-3 to TRBJ1-3; D is unclear. Trimming shortened V by 0 bases and J by 8 bases, and 8 bases separated the two germline ends. This CDR3 has 13 residues. Per the germline V gene, CDR1 is LGHNA and CDR2 is YSLEER. As DNA, the CDR3 is TGCGCCAGCAGCCAAGATTACGGGGACACCATATATTTT. It specifies CASSQDYGDTIYF.

The V gene is TRBV27, the J gene TRBJ2-7; maybe TRBD2 (5 bases). Looked up from germline, CDR1 is MNHEY and CDR2 is SMNVEV (reference sequence). V dropped 3 bases and J dropped 3 bases, with 12 bases sitting between them. The CDR3 is made up of 14 amino acids. CDR3: CASSFNGGGYEQYF. The CDR3 DNA sequence: TGTGCCAGCAGTTTTAACGGCGGAGGCTACGAGCAGTACTTC.

The V and J genes are TRBV6-5 and TRBJ1-1, with D possibly being TRBD1 (6 bases). Between the trimmed V and J ends, which lost 8 bases and 7 bases, there was a span of 11 bases. This CDR3 has 11 residues. Germline V gene sequence: CDR1 MNHEY, CDR2 SVGAGI. The CDR3 here is CASGQTYEAFF. CDR3 DNA sequence: TGTGCCAGCGGACAGACCTATGAAGCTTTCTTT.

This clone was found many times. V is TRBV6-2 or TRBV6-3 and J is TRBJ2-1; D is perhaps TRBD1 (6 bases). V lost 0 bases and J lost 8, with 17 bases in between. Germline V gene lookup returns CDR1 MNHEY and CDR2 SVGEGT. The CDR3 consists of 16 residues. In DNA form, the CDR3 reads TGTGCCAGCAGTTACTCGATGTCCAGGGGAGAGTATGAGCAGTTCTTC. This codes for CASSYSMSRGEYEQFF.

This clone has only one observation. The V call is TRBV7-2, the J call TRBJ2-2; D gene ambiguous. In germline, CDR1 is SGHTA, CDR2 FQGNSA. CDR3 size: 12 residues. V gave up 2 bases and J gave up 6 bases, with 4 bases separating them. DNA for the CDR3: TGTGCCAGCAGCTTATGGCCCGGGGAGCTGTTTTTT. This codes for CASSLWPGELFF.

The chain couples TRBV6-5 to TRBJ1-1, with a tentative D call TRBD1 (5 bases). With 0 bases removed from V and 4 bases from J, the gap between germline ends came to 12 bases. CDR3 length: 15 amino acids. Per germline, CDR1 MNHEY and CDR2 SVGAGI. CDR3 coding DNA: TGTGCCAGCAGTTACTCGACCAGGGCGCGCACTGAAGCTTTCTTT. Protein product: CASSYSTRARTEAFF.

The chain links TRBV5-1 to TRBJ1-1; D possibly corresponds to TRBD1 (6 bases). This CDR3 has 15 amino acids. The V and J ends lost 6 bases and 4 bases respectively, with 19 bases between them. Germline CDR1 SGHRS, CDR2 YFSETQ. CDR3 region: CASNPTGTLSTEAFF. As DNA, the CDR3 is TGCGCCAGCAACCCGACAGGCACCTTGAGCACTGAAGCTTTCTTT.

The gene calls are TRBV7-6 and TRBJ2-1; 9 bases fit TRBD2. In germline, CDR1 is SGHVS, CDR2 FNYEAQ. The CDR3 is 17 amino acids. Trimming took 0 bases from V and 3 from J; bases not matched to a gene: 6. This CDR3 is CASSLARRGGNYNEQFF. The DNA for the CDR3 is TGTGCCAGCAGCTTAGCTCGGCGGGGGGGTAACTACAATGAGCAGTTCTTC.

The gene calls are TRBV6-2 or TRBV6-3 and TRBJ2-1; 10 positions agree with TRBD1. The V segment lost 6 bases and the J segment 8 bases; nucleotides outside the gene matches: 13. The length of the CDR3 is 16 residues. CDR1 is MNHEY and CDR2 is SVGEGT in the germline V gene. Here the CDR3 DNA reads TGTGCCAGCAGCCGAGCCGGGACAGGGGTTCGGTATGAGCAGTTCTTC. The encoded protein is CASSRAGTGVRYEQFF.

The sample holds one count of this clone. The genes are TRBV7-6 and TRBJ2-3, with 12 bases that match TRBD2. CDR3 size: 16 residues. V gave up 5 bases and J gave up 6 bases; unmatched junction bases: 9. The germline gives CDR1 SGHVS, CDR2 FNYEAQ. The CDR3 DNA follows: TGTGCCAGCAGCCCCCAGCTAGCGGGAGGGCCGGATACGCAGTATTTT. This gives the protein CASSPQLAGGPDTQYF. Using reference TRBV7-6 and TRBJ2-3 for the parts outside the CDR3, the full variable domain is GAGVSQSPRYKVTKRGQDVALRCDPISGHVSLYWYRQALGQGPEFLTYFNYEAQQDKSGLPNDRFSAERPEGSISTLTIQRTEQRDSAMYRCASSPQLAGGPDTQYFGPGTRLTVL.

CDR3 protein: CASSYGSRTNNSPLHF. The CDR3 nucleotides read TGTGCCAGCAGTTACGGCTCCAGGACTAATAATTCACCCCTCCACTTT. The chain carries TRBV6-5 and TRBJ1-6; D remains unclear. The germline V and J ends were trimmed by 2 bases and 5 bases, with 13 bases remaining between them. The CDR3 contains 16 residues. CDR1 is MNHEY, CDR2 SVGAGI, per germline.

For the CDR3, the DNA is TGTGCCAGCAGCTTAGCGAGGATCGATGAGCAGTTCTTC. This codes for CASSLARIDEQFF. This sequence joins TRBV7-9 and TRBJ2-1; D unresolved. Germline-derived CDR1 and CDR2 are SEHNR and FQNEAQ (reference sequence). CDR3 length: 13 residues. Trimming stripped 0 bases from V and 8 bases from J, with 8 bases between. The whole variable domain, filled in from reference TRBV7-9 and TRBJ2-1, reads DTGVSQNPRHKITKRGQNVTFRCDPISEHNRLYWYRQTLGQGPEFLTYFQNEAQLEKSRLLSDRFSAERPKGSFSTLEIQRTEQGDSAMYLCASSLARIDEQFFGPGTRLTVL.

The genes are TRBV6-2 or TRBV6-3 and TRBJ2-7, with D possibly matching TRBD2 (7 bases). Trimming shortened V by 2 bases and J by 2 bases, and 13 bases separated the two germline ends. Germline CDR1 is MNHEY and CDR2 is SVGEGT. The CDR3 contains 15 residues. CDR3 sequence (DNA): TGTGCCAGCAGTTACGAAACGGGGGGCCCCTACGAGCAGTACTTC. Translated: CASSYETGGPYEQYF.

This clone showed up just once. The chain combines TRBV19 with TRBJ2-1; possibly TRBD1 for D (6 bases). V was clipped by 5 bases and J by 8 bases, with 19 bases between them. CDR3 length equals 15 residues. CDR1 and CDR2 (germline): LNHDA, SQIVND (reference sequence). The CDR3 loop reads CASSAPPGARDEQFF. DNA for the CDR3: TGTGCCAGTAGTGCCCCTCCAGGGGCTCGGGATGAGCAGTTCTTC.

J is TRBJ1-2 and V is TRBV15, with 7 bases aligning to TRBD1. Trimming removed 4 bases from V and 0 bases from J; junction bases left unmatched: 11. The CDR3 is made up of 17 amino acids. Germline CDR1 LNHNV, CDR2 YYDKDF (reference sequence). CDR3 bases: TGTGCCACCAGCAACACTCTCGAACAGGGGCCTAACTATGGCTACACCTTC. It encodes CATSNTLEQGPNYGYTF.